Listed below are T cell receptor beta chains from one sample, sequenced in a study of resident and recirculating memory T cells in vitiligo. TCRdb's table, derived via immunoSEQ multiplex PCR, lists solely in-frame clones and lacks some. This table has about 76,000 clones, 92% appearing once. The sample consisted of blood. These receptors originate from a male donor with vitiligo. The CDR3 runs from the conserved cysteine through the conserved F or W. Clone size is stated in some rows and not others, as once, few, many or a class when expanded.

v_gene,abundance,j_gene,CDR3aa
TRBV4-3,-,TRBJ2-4,CASSQETGRDIQYF
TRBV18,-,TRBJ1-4,CASSPPGQQNEKLFF
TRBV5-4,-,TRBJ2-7,CASRPAGTYEQYF
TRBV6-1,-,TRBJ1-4,CASTEGRVPEKLFF
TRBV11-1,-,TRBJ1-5,CASSPSKNQPQHF
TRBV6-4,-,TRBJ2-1,CASSVGLAGVKFF
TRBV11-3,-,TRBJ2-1,CASSGPGQGLGEYYNEQFF
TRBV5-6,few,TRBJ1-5,CASSSTGASNQPQHF
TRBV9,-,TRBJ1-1,CASSVGGRTEAFF
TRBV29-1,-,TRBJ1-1,CSVPGLGGTEAFF
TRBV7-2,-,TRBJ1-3,CASSSAGGTIYF
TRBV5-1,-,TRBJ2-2,CASSQRENTGELFF
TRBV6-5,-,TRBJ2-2,CASSYSRGRSGELFF
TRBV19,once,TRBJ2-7,CASSWAGSSYEQYF
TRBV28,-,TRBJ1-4,CASSWRDEKLFF
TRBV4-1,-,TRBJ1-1,CASRHRQGARTEAFF
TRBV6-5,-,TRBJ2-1,CASSLEGLDDNEQFF
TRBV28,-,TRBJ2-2,CASSFPQRMNTGELFF
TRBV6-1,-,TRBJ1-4,CASSDPARRREKLFF
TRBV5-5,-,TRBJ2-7,CASSLGQGAPYEQYF
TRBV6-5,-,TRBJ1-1,CASSTPGVNTEAFF
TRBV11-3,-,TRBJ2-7,CASSLRGSNYEQYF
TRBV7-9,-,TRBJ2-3,CASSLRLAGLTDTQYF
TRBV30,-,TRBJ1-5,CAAAEWGNQPQHF
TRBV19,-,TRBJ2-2,CASTRFGTGANTGELFF
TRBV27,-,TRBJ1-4,CASSLRGWTNEKLFF
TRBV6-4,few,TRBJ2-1,CASSPAGTYDADEQFF
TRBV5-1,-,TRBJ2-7,CASSLPEYYEQYF
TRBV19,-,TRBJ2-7,CASSPATSGSYEQYF
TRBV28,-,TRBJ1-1,CASSSSLFTGGAYHTTEAFF
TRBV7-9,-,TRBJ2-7,CASSLAMGPPGGQYF
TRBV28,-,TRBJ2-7,CASSTMREGLHAYEQYF
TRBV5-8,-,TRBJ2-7,CASSLGRDRYIYEQYF
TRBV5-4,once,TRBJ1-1,CASSVEQSNTEAFF
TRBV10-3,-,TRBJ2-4,CAISESDIAGGARLGNIQYF
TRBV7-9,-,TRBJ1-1,CASSLPGVTEAFF
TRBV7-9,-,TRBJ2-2,CASSPSGTTGELFF
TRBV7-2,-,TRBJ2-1,CASSFYRNTDNEQFF
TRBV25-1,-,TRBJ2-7,CASSEGLAGGPRYEQYF
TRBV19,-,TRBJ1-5,CASSDGRNQPQHF
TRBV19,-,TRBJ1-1,CASGGGTHMNTEAFF
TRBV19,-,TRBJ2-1,CASRARGLNEQFF